Listed here are 18 T cell receptor beta chains from one sample, sequenced in a study of blood T cell repertoires in COVID-19. Measured with immunoSEQ multiplex PCR; TCRdb has only the in-frame clones, and not every one. The sample lists under 150,000 clones, 75% to 85% occurring once. Sequenced material: peripheral blood. These receptors all stem from a woman between 45 and 60 years old with acute or convalescent COVID-19.

This sequence joins TRBV19 and TRBJ1-2; D might be TRBD1 (6 bases). The germline V and J ends were trimmed by 3 bases and 8 bases, with 19 bases remaining between them. This CDR3 comprises 15 residues. Germline values: CDR1 LNHDA, CDR2 SQIVND (reference sequence). CDR3 DNA: TGTGCCAGTAGTATTACCGGGACATCGGCGGAAGGCTACACCTTC. Amino acids: CASSITGTSAEGYTF.

The chain is built from TRBV7-2 and TRBJ2-2; D is unresolved. CDR1 is SGHTA, CDR2 FQGNSA, per germline. The ends were cut back, 3 bases at V and 6 bases at J, with 8 bases in the middle. This CDR3 spans 13 amino acids. The CDR3 coding sequence is TGTGCCAGCAGCTTCTTTTCTCCCGGGGAGCTGTTTTTT. Protein sequence: CASSFFSPGELFF.

The rearrangement uses TRBV11-2 and TRBJ2-2, with 11 bases that match TRBD2. Germline-derived CDR1 and CDR2 are SGHAT and FQNNGV. The CDR3 sequence is 17 residues long. The trim removed 5 bases at V and 2 bases at J, leaving 7 bases unmatched. Here the CDR3 reads CASSHPSGGLNTGELFF. The CDR3 region has the DNA TGTGCCAGCAGCCACCCTAGCGGGGGGCTTAACACCGGGGAGCTGTTTTTT.

This chain joins TRBV12-3 or TRBV12-4 and TRBJ1-2; D gene unclear. The CDR3 contains 13 residues. The V and J ends lost 5 bases and 8 bases respectively, with 15 bases between them. This chain's CDR3 is CASSGQGSGGYTF. In nucleotides, the CDR3 is TGTGCCAGCAGTGGTCAAGGGAGCGGGGGCTACACCTTC.

As DNA, the CDR3 is TGTGCCACGACACCCTCCCAAAATGAGCAGTTCTTC. This codes for CATTPSQNEQFF. This chain uses TRBV12-3 or TRBV12-4 with TRBJ2-1; D remains unclear. There are 12 residues in the CDR3. V was cut by 10 bases and J by 7 bases, with 14 bases left in between.

The J gene is TRBJ1-2, the V gene TRBV6-4; D is possibly TRBD1 (5 bases). The V end was cut by 5 bases, the J end by 4 bases, with 11 bases between. CDR1 MRHNA and CDR2 SNTAGT come from the germline V gene. The CDR3 is 13 amino acids. The DNA for the CDR3 is TGTGCCAGCAGTTCAGGGTCCCCCTATGGCTACACCTTC. Encoded protein: CASSSGSPYGYTF.

V usage is TRBV4-2 and J usage is TRBJ1-1; a possible D gene is TRBD1 (6 bases). The CDR3 extends over 14 amino acids. Trimming took off 4 bases at V and 2 bases at J, with 11 bases between the two ends. The germline gives CDR1 LGHNA, CDR2 YNFKEQ. As DNA, the CDR3 is TGTGCCAGCAGCCCCGGACAGTTAAACACTGAAGCTTTCTTT. Translated, it gives CASSPGQLNTEAFF.

The rearrangement links TRBV30 to TRBJ1-1; possible D gene TRBD1, 5 bases. This CDR3 has 11 residues. Trimming took 3 bases from V and 8 from J, leaving 10 bases between them. CDR1 and CDR2 (germline): GTSNPN, SVGIG (reference sequence). This chain's CDR3 is CAWRVGGEAFF. The CDR3 bases are TGTGCCTGGAGAGTCGGGGGGGAAGCTTTCTTT.

V gene TRBV5-5 combines with J gene TRBJ2-1; D might be TRBD1 (6 bases). This CDR3 comprises 12 residues. The V end lost 0 bases, the J end lost 14 bases, and 12 bases lay between the germline ends. Germline-derived CDR1 and CDR2 are SGHKS and YYEKEE (reference sequence). The CDR3 nucleotides are TGTGCCAGCAGCTTGGGGGGGCCCGAGGAGTTCTTC. Translating gives CASSLGGPEEFF.

The J gene is TRBJ1-5, the V gene TRBV4-3, with D tentatively TRBD1 (6 bases). V lost 5 bases and J lost 2, with 10 bases in between. Germline V gene data show CDR1 as LGHNA and CDR2 as YSLEER. The CDR3 sequence is 14 residues long. The CDR3, as DNA: TGCGCCAGCAGCGAGAGACAGGGCAATCAGCCCCAGCATTTT. Residues: CASSERQGNQPQHF.

The chain carries TRBV7-2 and TRBJ1-2; TRBD1 agrees at 9 bases. The germline V gene encodes CDR1 SGHTA and CDR2 FQGNSA. The length of the CDR3 is 16 residues. Unmatched junction bases numbered 10, after V lost 1 base and J lost 7 bases. CDR3 protein: CASSLEGQGVKGGYTF. For the CDR3, the DNA is TGTGCCAGCAGCTTAGAGGGACAGGGAGTGAAGGGTGGCTACACCTTC.

CDR3 coding DNA: TGCAGTGCCGCGCGGGAGGGTGAGCAGTTCTTC. As protein: CSAAREGEQFF. The rearrangement uses TRBV20-1 and TRBJ2-1; 9 bases match TRBD2. V was pared by 6 bases and J by 9 bases, with 3 bases of the junction left unmatched. The CDR3 consists of 11 residues. Germline V lookup: CDR1 DFQATT, CDR2 SNEGSKA (reference sequence).

This clone was counted a few times. This rearrangement joins TRBV4-3 to TRBJ2-1, with D maybe TRBD2 (7 bases). Trimming pared 0 bases from V and 8 bases from J, leaving 20 bases between. Per the germline V gene, CDR1 is LGHNA and CDR2 is YSLEER. The CDR3 extends over 17 amino acids. The CDR3 DNA reads as TGCGCCAGCAGCCAAGATTCAGGAGGGGGGGCCGAGTATGAGCAGTTCTTC. Encoded protein: CASSQDSGGGAEYEQFF.

This chain links TRBV6-1 with TRBJ2-1; a weak D match, TRBD2 (6 bases). Germline V gives CDR1 MNHNS, CDR2 SASEGT. V lost 1 base to trimming and J lost 2 bases, with 12 bases between them. The CDR3 is 16 amino acids. This CDR3 is CASSEGWGVAYNEQFF. The CDR3 bases are TGTGCCAGCAGTGAAGGGTGGGGGGTCGCCTACAATGAGCAGTTCTTC.

This chain uses TRBV7-9 with TRBJ2-7; 8 bases map to TRBD1. CDR1 and CDR2 from the germline V gene are SEHNR and FQNEAQ (reference sequence). With 3 bases clipped from V and 5 bases from J, the junction kept 9 bases outside the gene matches. The CDR3 is made up of 15 amino acids. The CDR3 here is CASSLLLTGVDEQYF. The CDR3 nucleotides read TGTGCCAGCAGCTTGCTTTTGACAGGGGTTGACGAGCAGTACTTC.

The chain recombines TRBV4-3 with TRBJ1-3; D ambiguous. The V end lost 1 base, the J end lost 4 bases, and 11 bases lay between the germline ends. The CDR3 covers 15 residues. Germline CDR1 reads LGHNA; CDR2 reads YSLEER. The CDR3 DNA sequence: TGCGCCAGCAGCCAAGCTGGAGGTTCCGGAAACACCATATATTTT. Its protein is CASSQAGGSGNTIYF.

The V gene is TRBV6-2 or TRBV6-3, the J gene TRBJ1-2; 7 bases are a match to TRBD1. In germline, CDR1 is MNHEY, CDR2 SVGEGT. V lost 6 bases and J lost 7; bases outside the gene matches: 17. CDR3 length: 16 amino acids. The CDR3 loop is CASSYDRGQTLAGYTF. CDR3 bases: TGTGCCAGCAGCTATGACCGGGGACAGACCCTCGCTGGCTACACCTTC.

The CDR3 DNA follows: TGTGCCAGCATTGGACAGCTAACGTACAATGAGCAGTTCTTC. As protein: CASIGQLTYNEQFF. The V call is TRBV2, the J call TRBJ2-1; TRBD1 is a possible D gene (6 bases). Germline CDR1 is SNHLY and CDR2 is FYNNEI. The CDR3 has 14 residues. V was trimmed by 7 bases and J by 4 bases, leaving 14 bases between them.